The 13 T cell receptor beta chains presented below share a single source sample, sequenced in a study of CD8 T cells in ankylosing spondylitis. One entry per CDR3 protein, called by TCRdb with MiXCR from the 5' RACE reads. The sample shows about 240,000 distinct CDR3 sequences, 8% to 9.5% of them seen only once. Sequences were obtained from blood, either unsorted or a sorted T cell fraction (not recorded which). These receptors were taken from a male donor with ankylosing spondylitis or in good health (not recorded which).

This clonotype was found many times. The chain is built from TRBV20-1 and TRBJ2-1; TRBD2 matches 9 bases. Unmatched junction bases numbered 2, after V lost 4 bases and J lost 4 bases. The germline CDR1 and CDR2 sequences are DFQATT and SNEGSKA (reference sequence). This CDR3 is built from 13 residues. The CDR3 loop reads CSANSGGYNEQFF. The DNA of the CDR3 is TGCAGTGCTAATAGCGGGGGTTACAATGAGCAGTTCTTC.

In this sample, this clonotype turned up many times. At one end, the junction sequence differs from germline, possibly due to a read error. This chain connects TRBV13 to TRBJ2-1; D gene unclear. The V gene's germline CDR1 is PRHDT and CDR2 FYEKMQ (reference sequence). The CDR3 totals 15 residues. CDR3 DNA sequence: TGTGCCAGCAGATTAGCTGTTAGCTCCTACAATGAGCAGTTCTTC. Translated: CASRLAVSSYNEQFF.

This clonotype was recorded at least ten times. The V gene is TRBV7-2, the J gene TRBJ2-7; D gene ambiguous. V gave up 2 bases and J gave up 4 bases, with 6 bases separating them. This CDR3 spans 12 amino acids. CDR1 and CDR2 from the germline V gene are SGHTA and FQGNSA. The CDR3 nucleotides read TGTGCCAGCAGCTTAATAGAGTACGAGCAGTACTTC. It codes for CASSLIEYEQYF.

V and J are TRBV4-3 and TRBJ2-2; weak D call: TRBD2 (5 bases). The CDR3 extends over 17 amino acids. Germline V gene lookup returns CDR1 LGHNA and CDR2 YSLEER. Trimming took off 1 base at V and 0 bases at J, with 12 bases between the two ends. CDR3 coding DNA: TGCGCCAGCAGCCAAGTCGGAGGCGGGTCGAACACCGGGGAGCTGTTTTTT. Protein product: CASSQVGGGSNTGELFF.

This clonotype showed up many times. The chain recombines TRBV7-2 with TRBJ2-1; TRBD2 aligns across 7 bases. The CDR3 is 16 amino acids. Germline V gene data show CDR1 as SGHTA and CDR2 as FQGNSA. The trim removed 0 bases at V and 1 base at J, leaving 3 bases unmatched. The CDR3 DNA sequence: TGTGCCAGCAGCTTAGCGAGCGGGATTTCCTACAATGAGCAGTTCTTC. Its translation is CASSLASGISYNEQFF.

This clonotype has at least ten counts. V is TRBV11-1 and J is TRBJ2-7, with a weak D call TRBD2 (6 bases). The germline V gene has CDR1 SGHAT and CDR2 FQDESV (reference sequence). The CDR3 has 16 amino acids. Trimming stripped 1 base from V and 5 bases from J, with 18 bases between. The CDR3 nucleotides read TGTGCCAGCAGCTTAGATTTGTATGCGGGGTTACACGAGCAGTACTTC. Translation gives CASSLDLYAGLHEQYF.

This clonotype was counted between two and nine times. This chain links TRBV5-1 with TRBJ2-1; TRBD2 matches 16 bases. The CDR3 sequence is 18 residues long. Germline V gives CDR1 SGHRS, CDR2 YFSETQ. V was pared by 4 bases and J by 7 bases, with 11 bases of the junction left unmatched. CDR3 sequence (DNA): TGCGCCAGCAGCACCGGGACTAGCGGGGGGGGTGAATCTAATGAGCAGTTCTTC. As protein: CASSTGTSGGGESNEQFF.

This clonotype was seen ten or more times. The chain is built from TRBV7-2 and TRBJ2-1; the D gene is possibly TRBD2 (5 bases). This CDR3 region has 16 residues. Germline lookup yields CDR1 SGHTA and CDR2 FQGNSA. Trimming cost V 1 base and J 0 bases, with 10 bases left between them. The CDR3 loop is CASSLGADSSYNEQFF. The CDR3 DNA reads TGTGCCAGCAGCTTAGGAGCGGATAGCTCCTACAATGAGCAGTTCTTC.

This chain uses TRBV11-1 with TRBJ1-4; 7 bases map to TRBD1. Germline V gene lookup returns CDR1 SGHAT and CDR2 FQDESV (reference sequence). The junction had 18 bases not matched to a gene; V was cut back by 0 bases and J by 8 bases. The CDR3 has 19 residues. The CDR3 sequence: CASSLAFTGTATAKEKLFF. In nucleotides, the CDR3 is TGTGCCAGCAGCTTAGCGTTCACTGGGACAGCGACCGCGAAGGAAAAACTGTTTTTT.

This clonotype was picked up many times. The chain couples TRBV27 to TRBJ2-1; 9 positions agree with TRBD2. The ends lost 6 bases at V and 2 bases at J; junction bases unmatched: 5. CDR3 length equals 15 residues. Germline V gives CDR1 MNHEY, CDR2 SMNVEV (reference sequence). In DNA, the CDR3 is TGTGCCAGCAGGTCTCTAGCGGGGACCTACAATGAGCAGTTCTTC. This gives the protein CASRSLAGTYNEQFF.

This clonotype has more than one count but fewer than ten. The chain links TRBV4-1 to TRBJ1-5; 8 bases are shared with TRBD1. Germline V gene data show CDR1 as MGHRA and CDR2 as YSYEKL. With 3 bases clipped from V and 6 bases from J, the junction kept 4 bases outside the gene matches. This CDR3 has 14 residues. The CDR3 protein is CASSHPGGLQPQHF. In nucleotides, the CDR3 is TGCGCCAGCAGCCACCCAGGGGGCCTTCAGCCCCAGCATTTT.

This clonotype was seen at least ten times. The chain employs TRBV5-1 and TRBJ1-6; D remains unclear. CDR1 is SGHRS and CDR2 is YFSETQ in the germline V gene. CDR3 length: 14 amino acids. Trimming took off 4 bases at V and 7 bases at J, with 12 bases between the two ends. Written as DNA, the CDR3 is TGCGCCAGCAGCCCCAATTTTTCAAATTCACCCCTCCACTTT. Translating gives CASSPNFSNSPLHF.

This clonotype has ten or more counts. The rearrangement joins TRBV5-1 to TRBJ2-1, with D perhaps TRBD2 (6 bases). CDR1 SGHRS and CDR2 YFSETQ come from the germline V gene. The CDR3 is made up of 17 amino acids. Between the trimmed V and J ends, which lost 3 bases and 1 base, there was a span of 17 bases. As DNA, the CDR3 is TGCGCCAGCAGCTCAGACGACCTAGCGTTTTCCTACAATGAGCAGTTCTTC. It encodes CASSSDDLAFSYNEQFF.